This T cell receptor (beta chain) derives from a study of T-cell reconstitution after alpha-beta-depleted transplantation in children. The CDR3 contains 16 residues. Looked up from germline, CDR1 is SGDLS and CDR2 is YYNGEE. V dropped 0 bases and J dropped 0 bases, with 10 bases sitting between them. Molecular barcoding with unique molecular identifiers was used for the TCRbeta library. TCRdb reanalysed the PCR reads using MiXCR and keeps one entry per CDR3 protein. Found here are 600,000 to 700,000 distinct CDR3 sequences, roughly 15% of them singletons; the top ten hold 1.1%. This clonotype showed up many times.

The receptor comes from a human donor who donated a stem cell graft to a child with acute myeloid leukemia. V and J are TRBV9 and TRBJ2-1; D is possibly TRBD2 (6 bases). Sequencing was performed on PBMCs from the stem cell graft donor, taken from the stem cell graft. In nucleotides, the CDR3 is TGTGCCAGCAGCGTAGGGGCGGGGAGCTCCTACAATGAGCAGTTCTTC. Its translation is CASSVGAGSSYNEQFF.